This TCR beta chain was recovered during a study of cytomegalovirus exposure and HLA in healthy donors. The PCR used 60 Vbeta and 13 Jbeta primers. Only in-frame clones appear in the TCRdb table, and some are missing; sequencing was by immunoSEQ multiplex PCR. The repertoire consists of around 180,000 clones, with around 82% occurring once and the leading ten covering more than 1.5%. From germline, CDR1 is SGHTA and CDR2 FQGTGA. The V segment lost 5 bases and the J segment 4 bases; nucleotides outside the gene matches: 7. This CDR3 is built from 16 residues. This clone was seen just once. V and J are TRBV7-3 and TRBJ2-2; 10 nucleotides line up with TRBD2. The clonotype originates from a man aged 18 to 29 in good health and CMV-seronegative. The specimen was PBMCs. Here the CDR3 reads CASSPPAGGGTGELFF. The CDR3 DNA follows: TGTGCCAGCAGCCCACCAGCGGGAGGGGGCACCGGGGAGCTGTTTTTT.